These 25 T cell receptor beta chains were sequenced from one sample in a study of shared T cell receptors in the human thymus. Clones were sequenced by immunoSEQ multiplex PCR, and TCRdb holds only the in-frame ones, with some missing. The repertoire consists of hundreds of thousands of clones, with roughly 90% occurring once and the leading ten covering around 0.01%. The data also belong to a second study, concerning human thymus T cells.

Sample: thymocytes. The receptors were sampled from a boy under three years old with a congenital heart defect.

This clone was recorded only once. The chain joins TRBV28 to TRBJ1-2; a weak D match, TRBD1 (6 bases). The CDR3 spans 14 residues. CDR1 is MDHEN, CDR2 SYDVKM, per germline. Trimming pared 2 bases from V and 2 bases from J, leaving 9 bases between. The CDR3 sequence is CASSLEGVNYGYTF. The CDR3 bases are TGTGCCAGCAGTTTAGAGGGGGTGAACTATGGCTACACCTTC.

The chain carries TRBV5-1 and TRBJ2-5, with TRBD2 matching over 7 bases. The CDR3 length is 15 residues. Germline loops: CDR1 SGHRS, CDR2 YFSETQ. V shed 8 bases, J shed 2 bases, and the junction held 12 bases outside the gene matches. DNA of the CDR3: TGCGCCAGGTGCCGAGGGACTATCTTGCAAGAGACCCAGTACTTC. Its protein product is CARCRGTILQETQYF.

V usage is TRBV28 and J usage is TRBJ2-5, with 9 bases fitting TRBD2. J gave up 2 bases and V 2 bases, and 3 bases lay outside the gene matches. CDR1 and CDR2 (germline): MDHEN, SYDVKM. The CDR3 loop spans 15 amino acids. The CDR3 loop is CASSLRAGGQETQYF. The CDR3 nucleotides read TGTGCCAGCAGTTTAAGGGCGGGAGGGCAAGAGACCCAGTACTTC.

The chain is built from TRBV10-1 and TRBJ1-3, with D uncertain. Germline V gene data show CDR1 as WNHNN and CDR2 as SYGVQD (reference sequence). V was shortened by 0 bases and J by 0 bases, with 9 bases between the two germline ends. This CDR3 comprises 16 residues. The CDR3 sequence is CASSESSELSGNTIYF. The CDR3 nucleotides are TGCGCCAGCAGTGAGTCGAGTGAACTCTCTGGAAACACCATATATTTT.

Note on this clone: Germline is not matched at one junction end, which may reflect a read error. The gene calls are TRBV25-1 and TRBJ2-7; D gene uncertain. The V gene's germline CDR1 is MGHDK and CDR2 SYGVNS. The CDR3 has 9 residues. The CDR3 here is CLFSYEQYF. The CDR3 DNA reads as TGCCTCTTCTCCTACGAGCAGTACTTC.

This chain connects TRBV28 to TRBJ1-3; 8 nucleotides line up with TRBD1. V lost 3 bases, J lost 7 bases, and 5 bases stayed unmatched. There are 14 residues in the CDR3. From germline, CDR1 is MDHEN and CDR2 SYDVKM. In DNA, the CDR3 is TGTGCCAGCAGTTTCCGGACAGGGAGGAACACCATATATTTT. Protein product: CASSFRTGRNTIYF.

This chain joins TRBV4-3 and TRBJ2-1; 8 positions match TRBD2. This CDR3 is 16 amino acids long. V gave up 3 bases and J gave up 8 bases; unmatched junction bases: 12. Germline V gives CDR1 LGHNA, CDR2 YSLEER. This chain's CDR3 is CASSQGAGGGWDEQFF. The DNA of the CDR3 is TGCGCCAGCAGCCAGGGGGCGGGAGGAGGATGGGATGAGCAGTTCTTC.

CDR3 in amino acids: CASSLQGYEQYF. For the CDR3, the DNA is TGTGCCAGCAGTTTGCAGGGCTACGAGCAGTACTTC. The genes are TRBV28 and TRBJ2-7, with D maybe TRBD1 (5 bases). The CDR3 consists of 12 residues. Germline lookup yields CDR1 MDHEN and CDR2 SYDVKM. Trimming left V 3 bases short and J 3 bases short, with 6 bases between.

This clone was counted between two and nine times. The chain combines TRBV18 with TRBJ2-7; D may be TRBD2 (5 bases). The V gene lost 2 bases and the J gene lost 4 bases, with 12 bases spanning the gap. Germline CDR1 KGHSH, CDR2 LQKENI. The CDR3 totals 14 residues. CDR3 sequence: CASSPISGKYEQYF. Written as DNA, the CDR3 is TGTGCCAGCTCACCAATTTCGGGGAAGTACGAGCAGTACTTC. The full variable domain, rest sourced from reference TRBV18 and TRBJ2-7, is NAGVMQNPRHLVRRRGQEARLRCSPMKGHSHVYWYRQLPEEGLKFMVYLQKENIIDESGMPKERFSAEFPKEGPSILRIQQVVRGDSAAYFCASSPISGKYEQYFGPGTRLTVT.

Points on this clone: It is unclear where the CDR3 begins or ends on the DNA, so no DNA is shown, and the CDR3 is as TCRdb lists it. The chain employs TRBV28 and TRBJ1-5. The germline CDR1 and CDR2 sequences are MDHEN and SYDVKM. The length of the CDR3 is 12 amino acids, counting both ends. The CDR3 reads CASSSSDWPQHF.

The CDR3 is CASSYRAGEGAGELFF. The CDR3 bases are TGCGCCAGCAGCTACCGTGCGGGAGAGGGGGCCGGGGAGCTGTTTTTT. This rearrangement joins TRBV5-1 to TRBJ2-2, with D possibly being TRBD2 (7 bases). V gave up 3 bases and J gave up 6 bases, with 18 bases separating them. Germline CDR1 is SGHRS and CDR2 is YFSETQ. The CDR3 is 16 residues long.

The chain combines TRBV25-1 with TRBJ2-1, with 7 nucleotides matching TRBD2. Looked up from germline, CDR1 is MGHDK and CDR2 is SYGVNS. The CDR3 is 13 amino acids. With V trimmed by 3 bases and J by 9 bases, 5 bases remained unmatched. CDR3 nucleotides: TGTGCCAGCAGTGACTCAAGCGGGGCTGAGCAGTTCTTC. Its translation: CASSDSSGAEQFF.

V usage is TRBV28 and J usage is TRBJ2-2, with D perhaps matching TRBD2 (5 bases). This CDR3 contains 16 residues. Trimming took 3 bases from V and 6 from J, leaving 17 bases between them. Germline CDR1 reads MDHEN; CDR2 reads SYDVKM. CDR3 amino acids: CASSFPGGRGAGELFF. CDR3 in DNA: TGTGCCAGCAGTTTTCCCGGAGGCCGTGGGGCCGGGGAGCTGTTTTTT.

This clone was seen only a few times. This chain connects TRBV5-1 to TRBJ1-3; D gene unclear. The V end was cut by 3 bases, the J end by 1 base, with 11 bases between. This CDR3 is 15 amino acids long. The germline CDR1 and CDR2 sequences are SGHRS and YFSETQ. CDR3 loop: CASSSTGVSGNTIYF. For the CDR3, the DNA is TGCGCCAGCAGCTCCACCGGGGTTTCTGGAAACACCATATATTTT.

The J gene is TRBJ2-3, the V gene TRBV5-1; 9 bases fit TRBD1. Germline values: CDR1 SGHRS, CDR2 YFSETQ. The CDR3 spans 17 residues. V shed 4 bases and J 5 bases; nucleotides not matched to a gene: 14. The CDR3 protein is CASSPGDRAPRGDTQYF. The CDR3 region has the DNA TGCGCCAGCAGCCCGGGGGACAGGGCCCCGCGCGGAGATACGCAGTATTTT.

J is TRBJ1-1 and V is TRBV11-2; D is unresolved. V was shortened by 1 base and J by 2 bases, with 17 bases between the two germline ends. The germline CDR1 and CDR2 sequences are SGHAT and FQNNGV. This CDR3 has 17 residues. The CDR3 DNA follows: TGTGCCAGCAGCTTAGCGCGGACGGGAGAAAGTAACACTGAAGCTTTCTTT. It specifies CASSLARTGESNTEAFF.

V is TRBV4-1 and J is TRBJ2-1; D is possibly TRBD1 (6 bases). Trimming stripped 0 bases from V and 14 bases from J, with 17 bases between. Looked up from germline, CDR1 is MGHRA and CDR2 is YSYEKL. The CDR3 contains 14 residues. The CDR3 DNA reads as TGCGCCAGCAGCCAAGAATTTCGGCAGGGGATAGAGTTCTTC. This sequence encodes CASSQEFRQGIEFF.

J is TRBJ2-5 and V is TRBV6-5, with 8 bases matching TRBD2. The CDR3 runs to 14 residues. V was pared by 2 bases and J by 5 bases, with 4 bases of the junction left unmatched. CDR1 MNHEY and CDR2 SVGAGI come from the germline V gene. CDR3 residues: CASSYISGGETQYF. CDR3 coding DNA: TGTGCCAGCAGTTACATATCGGGGGGGGAGACCCAGTACTTC.

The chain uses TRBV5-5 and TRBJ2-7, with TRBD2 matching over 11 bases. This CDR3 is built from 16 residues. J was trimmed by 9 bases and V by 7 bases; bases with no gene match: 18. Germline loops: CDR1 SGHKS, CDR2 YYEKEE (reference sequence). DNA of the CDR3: TGTGCCAGCTCGGGGAGCGGGGCCCTAGCGGGAGGATCGCAGTACTTC. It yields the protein CASSGSGALAGGSQYF.

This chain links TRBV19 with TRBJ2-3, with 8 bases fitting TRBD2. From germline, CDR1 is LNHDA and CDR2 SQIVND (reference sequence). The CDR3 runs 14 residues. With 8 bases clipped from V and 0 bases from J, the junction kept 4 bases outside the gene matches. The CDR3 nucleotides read TGTGCCAGTCGGGAGGGTCCAAGCACAGATACGCAGTATTTT. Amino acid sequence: CASREGPSTDTQYF.

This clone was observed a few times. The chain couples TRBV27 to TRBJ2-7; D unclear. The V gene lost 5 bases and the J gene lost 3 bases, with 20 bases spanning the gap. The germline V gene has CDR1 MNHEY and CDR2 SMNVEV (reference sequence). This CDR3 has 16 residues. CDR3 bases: TGTGCCAGCAGTCCTTATTCCTTCATACTTGACTACGAGCAGTACTTC. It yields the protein CASSPYSFILDYEQYF.

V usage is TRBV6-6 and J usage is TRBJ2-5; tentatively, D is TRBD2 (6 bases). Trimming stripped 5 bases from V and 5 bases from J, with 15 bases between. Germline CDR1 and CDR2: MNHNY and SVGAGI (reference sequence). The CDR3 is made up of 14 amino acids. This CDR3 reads CASSPRRDNETQYF. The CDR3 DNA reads TGTGCCAGCAGTCCGCGGAGGGATAACGAGACCCAGTACTTC.

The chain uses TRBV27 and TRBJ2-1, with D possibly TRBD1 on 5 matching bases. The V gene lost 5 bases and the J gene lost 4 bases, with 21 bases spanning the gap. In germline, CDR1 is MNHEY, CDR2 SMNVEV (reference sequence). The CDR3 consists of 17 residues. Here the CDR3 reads CASSPPTVHPSYNEQFF. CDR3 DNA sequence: TGTGCCAGCAGTCCCCCGACAGTGCACCCCAGTTACAATGAGCAGTTCTTC.

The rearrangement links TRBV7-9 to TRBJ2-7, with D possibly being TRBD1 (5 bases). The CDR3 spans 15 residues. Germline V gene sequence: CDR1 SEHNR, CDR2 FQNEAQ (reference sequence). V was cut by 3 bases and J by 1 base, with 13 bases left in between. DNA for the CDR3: TGTGCCAGCAGCTTCGGAAGGGGCGGTTCCTACGAGCAGTACTTC. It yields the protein CASSFGRGGSYEQYF.

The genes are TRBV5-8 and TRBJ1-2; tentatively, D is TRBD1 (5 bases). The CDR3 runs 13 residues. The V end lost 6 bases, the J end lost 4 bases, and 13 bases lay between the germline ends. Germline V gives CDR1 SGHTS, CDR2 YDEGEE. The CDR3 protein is CASNTGETYGYTF. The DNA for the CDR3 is TGTGCCAGCAATACAGGAGAAACCTATGGCTACACCTTC. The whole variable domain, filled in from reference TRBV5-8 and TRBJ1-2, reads EAGVTQSPTHLIKTRGQQATLRCSPISGHTSVYWYQQALGLGLQFLLWYDEGEERNRGNFPPRFSGRQFPNYSSELNVNALELEDSALYLCASNTGETYGYTFGSGTRLTVV.